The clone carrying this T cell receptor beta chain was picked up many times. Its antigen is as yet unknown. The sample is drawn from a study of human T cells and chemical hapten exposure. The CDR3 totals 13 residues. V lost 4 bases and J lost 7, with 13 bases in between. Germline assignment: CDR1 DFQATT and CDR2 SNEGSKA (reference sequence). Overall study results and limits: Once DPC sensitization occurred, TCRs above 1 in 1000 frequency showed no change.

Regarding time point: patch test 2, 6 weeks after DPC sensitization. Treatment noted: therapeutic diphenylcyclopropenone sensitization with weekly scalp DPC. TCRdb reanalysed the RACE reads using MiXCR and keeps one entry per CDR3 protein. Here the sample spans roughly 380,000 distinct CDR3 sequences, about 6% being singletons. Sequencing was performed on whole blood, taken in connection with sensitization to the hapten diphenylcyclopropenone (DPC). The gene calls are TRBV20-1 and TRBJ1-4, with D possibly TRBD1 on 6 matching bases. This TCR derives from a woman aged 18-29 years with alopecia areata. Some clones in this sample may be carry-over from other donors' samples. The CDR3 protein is CSANDRTSEKLFF. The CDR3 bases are TGCAGTGCTAACGACAGGACCTCTGAAAAACTGTTTTTT.